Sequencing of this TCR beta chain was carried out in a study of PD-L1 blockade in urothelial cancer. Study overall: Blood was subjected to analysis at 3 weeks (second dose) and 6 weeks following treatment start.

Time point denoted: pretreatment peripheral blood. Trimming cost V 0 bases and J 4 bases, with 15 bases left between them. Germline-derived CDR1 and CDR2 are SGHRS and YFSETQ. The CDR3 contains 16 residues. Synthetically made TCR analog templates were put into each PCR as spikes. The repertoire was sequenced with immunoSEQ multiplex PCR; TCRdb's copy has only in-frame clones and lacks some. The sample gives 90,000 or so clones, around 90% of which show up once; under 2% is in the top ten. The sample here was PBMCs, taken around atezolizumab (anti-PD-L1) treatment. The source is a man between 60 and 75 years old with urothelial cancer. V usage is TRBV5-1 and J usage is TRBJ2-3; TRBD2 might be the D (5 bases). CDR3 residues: CASSLAVTGRPDTQYF. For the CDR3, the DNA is TGCGCCAGCAGCTTGGCCGTGACGGGAAGGCCAGATACGCAGTATTTT.